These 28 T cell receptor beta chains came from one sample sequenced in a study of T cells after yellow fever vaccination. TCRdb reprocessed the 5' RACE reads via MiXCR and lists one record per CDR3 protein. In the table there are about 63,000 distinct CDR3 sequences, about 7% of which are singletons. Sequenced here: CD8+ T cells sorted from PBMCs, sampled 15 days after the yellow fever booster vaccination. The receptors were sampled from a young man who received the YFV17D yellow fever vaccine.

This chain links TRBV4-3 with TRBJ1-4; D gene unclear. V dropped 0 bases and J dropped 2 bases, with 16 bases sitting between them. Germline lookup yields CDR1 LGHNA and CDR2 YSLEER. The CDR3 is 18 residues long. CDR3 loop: CASSQDGLAAGTNEKLFF. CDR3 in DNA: TGCGCCAGCAGCCAAGATGGATTAGCGGCGGGTACTAATGAAAAACTGTTTTTT.

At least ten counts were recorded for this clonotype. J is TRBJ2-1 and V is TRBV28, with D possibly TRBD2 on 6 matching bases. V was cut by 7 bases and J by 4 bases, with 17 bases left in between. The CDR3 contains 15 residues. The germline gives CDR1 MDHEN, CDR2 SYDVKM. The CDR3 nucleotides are TGTGCCAGCAATCCTTACGGGAGTGTTTACAATGAGCAGTTCTTC. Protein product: CASNPYGSVYNEQFF.

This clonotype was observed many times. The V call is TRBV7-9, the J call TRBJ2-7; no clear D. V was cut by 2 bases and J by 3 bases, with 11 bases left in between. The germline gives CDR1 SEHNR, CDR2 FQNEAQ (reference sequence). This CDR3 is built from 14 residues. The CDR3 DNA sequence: TGTGCCAGCAGCTTACGGAACCCGGACTACGAGCAGTACTTC. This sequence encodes CASSLRNPDYEQYF.

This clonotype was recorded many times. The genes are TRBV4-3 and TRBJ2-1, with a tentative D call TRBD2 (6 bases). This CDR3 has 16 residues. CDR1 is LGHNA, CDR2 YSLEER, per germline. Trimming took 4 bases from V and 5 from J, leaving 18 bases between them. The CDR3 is CASSPGTPGLNNEQFF. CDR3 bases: TGCGCCAGCAGCCCTGGGACTCCGGGACTTAACAATGAGCAGTTCTTC.

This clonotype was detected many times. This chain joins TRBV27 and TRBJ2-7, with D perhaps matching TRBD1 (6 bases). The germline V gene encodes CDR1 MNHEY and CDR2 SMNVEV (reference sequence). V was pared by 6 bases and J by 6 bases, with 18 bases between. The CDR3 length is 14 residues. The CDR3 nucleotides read TGTGCCAGCAGGCCGGGACACCAAGGGCCCGAGCAGTACTTC. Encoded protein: CASRPGHQGPEQYF.

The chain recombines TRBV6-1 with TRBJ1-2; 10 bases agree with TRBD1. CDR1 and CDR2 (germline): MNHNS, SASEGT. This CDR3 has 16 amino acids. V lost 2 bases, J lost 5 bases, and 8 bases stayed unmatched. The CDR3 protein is CASSEFGTGDMYGYTF. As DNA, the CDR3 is TGTGCCAGCAGTGAATTCGGGACAGGGGACATGTATGGCTACACCTTC.

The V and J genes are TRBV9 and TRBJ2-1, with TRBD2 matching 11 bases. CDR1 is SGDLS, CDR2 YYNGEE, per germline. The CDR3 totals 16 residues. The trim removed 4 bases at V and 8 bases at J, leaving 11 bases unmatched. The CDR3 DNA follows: TGTGCCAGCAGCATCCTAGGACTAGCGGGTAAGGATGAGCAGTTCTTC. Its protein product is CASSILGLAGKDEQFF.

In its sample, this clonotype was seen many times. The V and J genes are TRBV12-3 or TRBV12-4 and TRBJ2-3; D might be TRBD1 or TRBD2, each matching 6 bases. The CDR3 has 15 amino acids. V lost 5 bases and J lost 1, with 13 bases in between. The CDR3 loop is CASSPGASGTDTQYF. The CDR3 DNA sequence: TGTGCCAGCAGTCCAGGGGCTAGCGGCACAGATACGCAGTATTTT.

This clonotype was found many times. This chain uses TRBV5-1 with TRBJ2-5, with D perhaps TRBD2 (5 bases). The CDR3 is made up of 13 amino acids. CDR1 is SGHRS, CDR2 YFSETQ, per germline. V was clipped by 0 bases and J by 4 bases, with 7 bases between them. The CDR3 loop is CASSLDSGETQYF. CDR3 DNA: TGCGCCAGCAGCTTGGACAGCGGAGAGACCCAGTACTTC.

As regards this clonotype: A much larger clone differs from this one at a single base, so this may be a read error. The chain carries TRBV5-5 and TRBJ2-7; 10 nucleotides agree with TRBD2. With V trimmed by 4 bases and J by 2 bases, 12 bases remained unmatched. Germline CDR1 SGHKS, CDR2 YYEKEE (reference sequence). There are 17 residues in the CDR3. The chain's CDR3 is CASSPDLRLAGPYEQYF. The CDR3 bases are TGTGCCAGCAGCCCCGACCTTCGACTAGCGGGCCCCTACGAGCAGTACTTC.

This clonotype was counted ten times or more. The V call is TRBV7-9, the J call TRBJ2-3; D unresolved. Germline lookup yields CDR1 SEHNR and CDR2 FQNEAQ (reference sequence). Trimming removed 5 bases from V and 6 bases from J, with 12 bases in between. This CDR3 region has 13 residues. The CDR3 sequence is CASSPPIDDTQYF. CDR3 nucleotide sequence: TGTGCCAGCAGCCCTCCCATCGACGATACGCAGTATTTT.

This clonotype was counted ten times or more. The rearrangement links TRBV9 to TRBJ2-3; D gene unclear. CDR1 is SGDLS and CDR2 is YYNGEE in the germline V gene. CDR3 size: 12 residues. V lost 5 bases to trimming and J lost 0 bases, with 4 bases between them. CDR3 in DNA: TGTGCCAGCAGATCCAGCACAGATACGCAGTATTTT. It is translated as CASRSSTDTQYF.

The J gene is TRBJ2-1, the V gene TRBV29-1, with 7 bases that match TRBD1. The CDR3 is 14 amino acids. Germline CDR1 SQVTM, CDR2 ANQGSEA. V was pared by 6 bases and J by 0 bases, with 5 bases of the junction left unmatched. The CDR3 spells CSVDRDSSYNEQFF. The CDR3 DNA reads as TGCAGCGTGGACCGGGACAGCTCCTACAATGAGCAGTTCTTC.

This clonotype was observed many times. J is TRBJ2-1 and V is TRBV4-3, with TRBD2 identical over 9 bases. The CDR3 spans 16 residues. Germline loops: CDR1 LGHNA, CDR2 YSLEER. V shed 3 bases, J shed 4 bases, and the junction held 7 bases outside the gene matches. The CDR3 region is CASSHSLAGLYNEQFF. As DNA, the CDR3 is TGCGCCAGCAGCCACTCTCTAGCGGGACTATACAATGAGCAGTTCTTC.

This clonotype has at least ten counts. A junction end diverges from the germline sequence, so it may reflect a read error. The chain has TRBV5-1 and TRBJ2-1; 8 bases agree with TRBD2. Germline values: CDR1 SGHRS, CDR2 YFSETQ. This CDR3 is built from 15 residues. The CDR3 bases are TGCGCCAGCAGCTTGATTAGCGGGGCCCACAACGAGCAGTTCTTC. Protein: CASSLISGAHNEQFF. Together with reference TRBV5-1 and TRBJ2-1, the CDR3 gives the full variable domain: KAGVTQTPRYLIKTRGQQVTLSCSPISGHRSVSWYQQTPGQGLQFLFEYFSETQRNKGNFPGRFSGRQFSNSRSEMNVSTLELGDSALYLCASSLISGAHNEQFFGPGTRLTVL.

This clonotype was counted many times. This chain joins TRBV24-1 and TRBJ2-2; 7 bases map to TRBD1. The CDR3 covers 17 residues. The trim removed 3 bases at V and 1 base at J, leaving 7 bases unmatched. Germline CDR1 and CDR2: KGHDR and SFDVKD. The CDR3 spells CATSDLDRAGNTGELFF. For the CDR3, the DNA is TGTGCCACCAGTGATCTCGACAGGGCAGGGAACACCGGGGAGCTGTTTTTT.

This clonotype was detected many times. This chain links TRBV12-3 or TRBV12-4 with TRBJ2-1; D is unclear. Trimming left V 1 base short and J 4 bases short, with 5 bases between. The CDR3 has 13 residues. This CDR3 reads CASSLGKYNEQFF. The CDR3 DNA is TGTGCCAGCAGTTTAGGGAAATACAATGAGCAGTTCTTC.

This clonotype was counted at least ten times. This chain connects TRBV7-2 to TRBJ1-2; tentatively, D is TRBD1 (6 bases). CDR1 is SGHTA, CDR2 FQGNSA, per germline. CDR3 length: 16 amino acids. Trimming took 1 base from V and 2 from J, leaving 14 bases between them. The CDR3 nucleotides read TGTGCCAGCAGCTTAGGGTTCGGGGGGCAGAACTATGGCTACACCTTC. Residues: CASSLGFGGQNYGYTF.

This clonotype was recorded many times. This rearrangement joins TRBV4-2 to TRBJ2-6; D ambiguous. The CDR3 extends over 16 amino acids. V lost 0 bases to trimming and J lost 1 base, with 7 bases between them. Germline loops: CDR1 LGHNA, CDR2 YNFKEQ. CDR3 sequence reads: CASSQEWPSGANVLTF. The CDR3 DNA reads TGTGCCAGCAGCCAAGAGTGGCCGTCTGGGGCCAACGTCCTGACTTTC.

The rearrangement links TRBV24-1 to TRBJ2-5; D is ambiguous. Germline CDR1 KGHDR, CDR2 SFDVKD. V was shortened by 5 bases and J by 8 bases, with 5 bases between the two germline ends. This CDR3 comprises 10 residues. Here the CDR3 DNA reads TGTGCCACCAGTGGCGGCACCCAGTACTTC. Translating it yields CATSGGTQYF.

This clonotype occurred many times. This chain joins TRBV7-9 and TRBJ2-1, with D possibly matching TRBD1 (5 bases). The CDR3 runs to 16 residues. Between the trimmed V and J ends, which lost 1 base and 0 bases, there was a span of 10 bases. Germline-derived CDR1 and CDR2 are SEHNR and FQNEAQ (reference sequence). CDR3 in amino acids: CASSLESGNSYNEQFF. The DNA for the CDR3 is TGTGCCAGCAGCTTAGAATCAGGGAACTCCTACAATGAGCAGTTCTTC.

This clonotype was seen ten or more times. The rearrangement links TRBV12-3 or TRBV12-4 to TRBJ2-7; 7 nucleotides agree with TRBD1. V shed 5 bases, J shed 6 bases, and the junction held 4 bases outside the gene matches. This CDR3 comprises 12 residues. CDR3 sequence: CASSIGGGEQYF. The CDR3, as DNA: TGTGCCAGCAGTATAGGGGGCGGCGAGCAGTACTTC.

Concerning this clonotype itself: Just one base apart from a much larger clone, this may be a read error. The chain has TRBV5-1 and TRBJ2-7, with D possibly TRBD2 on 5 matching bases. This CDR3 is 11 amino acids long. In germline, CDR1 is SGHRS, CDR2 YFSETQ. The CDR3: CAGSPGNGQYF. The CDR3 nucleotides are TGCGCCGGCAGCCCGGGAAATGGGCAGTACTTC.

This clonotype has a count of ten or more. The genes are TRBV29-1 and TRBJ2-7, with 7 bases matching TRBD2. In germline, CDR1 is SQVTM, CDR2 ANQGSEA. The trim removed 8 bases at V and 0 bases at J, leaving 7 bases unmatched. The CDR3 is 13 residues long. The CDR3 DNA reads TGCAGCACCGGGGAGGGGCACTCCTACGAGCAGTACTTC. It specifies CSTGEGHSYEQYF.

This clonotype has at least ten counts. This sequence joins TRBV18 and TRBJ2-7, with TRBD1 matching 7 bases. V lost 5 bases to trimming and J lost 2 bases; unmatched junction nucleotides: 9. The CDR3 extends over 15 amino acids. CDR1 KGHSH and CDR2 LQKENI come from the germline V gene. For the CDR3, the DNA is TGTGCCAGCTCAGCAGGACAGGATCATCCCTACGAGCAGTACTTC. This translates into CASSAGQDHPYEQYF. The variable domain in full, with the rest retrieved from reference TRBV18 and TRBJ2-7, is NAGVMQNPRHLVRRRGQEARLRCSPMKGHSHVYWYRQLPEEGLKFMVYLQKENIIDESGMPKERFSAEFPKEGPSILRIQQVVRGDSAAYFCASSAGQDHPYEQYFGPGTRLTVT.

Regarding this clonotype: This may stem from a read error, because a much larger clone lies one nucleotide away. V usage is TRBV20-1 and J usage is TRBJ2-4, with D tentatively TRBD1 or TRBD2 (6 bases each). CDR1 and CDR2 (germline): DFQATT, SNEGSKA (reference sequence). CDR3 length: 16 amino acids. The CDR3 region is CCAASKGGQWGNIQYF. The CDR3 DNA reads TGCTGTGCTGCCAGTAAGGGGGGCCAGTGGGGGAACATTCAGTACTTC.

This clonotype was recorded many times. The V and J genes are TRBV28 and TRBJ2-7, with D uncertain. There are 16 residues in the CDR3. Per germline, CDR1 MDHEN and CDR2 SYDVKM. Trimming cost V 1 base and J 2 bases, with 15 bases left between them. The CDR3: CASSLSPGGPTYEQYF. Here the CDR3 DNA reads TGTGCCAGCAGTTTATCCCCGGGTGGACCGACCTACGAGCAGTACTTC.

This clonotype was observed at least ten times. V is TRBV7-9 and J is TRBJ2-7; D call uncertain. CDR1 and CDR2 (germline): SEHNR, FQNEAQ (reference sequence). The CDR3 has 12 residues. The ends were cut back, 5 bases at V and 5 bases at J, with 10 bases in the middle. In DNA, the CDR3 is TGTGCCAGCAGCCTCATACTGGACGAGCAGTACTTC. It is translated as CASSLILDEQYF.